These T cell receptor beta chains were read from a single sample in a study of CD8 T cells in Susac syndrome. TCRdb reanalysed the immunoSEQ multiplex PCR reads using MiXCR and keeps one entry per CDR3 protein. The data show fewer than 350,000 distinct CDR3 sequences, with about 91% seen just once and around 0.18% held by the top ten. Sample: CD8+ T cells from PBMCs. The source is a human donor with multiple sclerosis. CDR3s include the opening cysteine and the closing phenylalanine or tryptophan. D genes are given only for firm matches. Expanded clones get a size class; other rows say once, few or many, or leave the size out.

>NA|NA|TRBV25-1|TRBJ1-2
CASRQGFYGYTF
TGTGCCAGCAGACAGGGATTCTATGGCTACACCTTC
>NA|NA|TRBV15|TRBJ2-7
CATSRARAGTPEQYF
TGTGCCACCAGCAGAGCAAGGGCAGGGACCCCCGAGCAGTACTTC
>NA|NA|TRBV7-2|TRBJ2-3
CASSPDSASGDYTQYF
TGTGCCAGCAGCCCCGACTCCGCCAGCGGTGACTATACGCAGTATTTT
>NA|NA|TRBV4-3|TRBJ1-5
CASSQEEYYGINQPQHF
TGCGCCAGCAGCCAAGAAGAGTACTACGGGATTAATCAGCCCCAGCATTTT
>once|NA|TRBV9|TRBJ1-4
CASSVDPETNEKLFF
TGTGCCAGCAGCGTAGATCCGGAAACTAATGAAAAACTGTTTTTT
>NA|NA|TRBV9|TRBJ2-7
CASSREGLGDEQYF
TGTGCCAGCAGCCGAGAAGGTCTAGGGGACGAGCAGTACTTC
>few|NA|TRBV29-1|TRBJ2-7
CSVEGGTAGPEQYF
TGCAGCGTTGAAGGGGGTACGGCAGGCCCAGAGCAGTACTTC
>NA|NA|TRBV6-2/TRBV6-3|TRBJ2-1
CASSYWGVVSYNEQFF
TGTGCCAGCAGTTACTGGGGGGTAGTGTCCTACAATGAGCAGTTCTTC
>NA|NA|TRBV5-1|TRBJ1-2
CASSFGETANYGYTF
TGCGCCAGCAGCTTCGGTGAAACAGCTAACTATGGCTACACCTTC
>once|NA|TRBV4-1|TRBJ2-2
CASSPFRENTGELFF
TGCGCCAGCAGCCCTTTCAGGGAGAACACCGGGGAGCTGTTTTTT
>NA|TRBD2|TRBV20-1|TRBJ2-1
CSATVAGGLNEQFF
TGCAGTGCTACTGTAGCGGGAGGGCTGAATGAGCAGTTCTTC
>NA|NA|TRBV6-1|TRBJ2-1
CASNVKGQGNEQFF
TGTGCCAGCAACGTCAAGGGGCAGGGCAATGAGCAGTTCTTC
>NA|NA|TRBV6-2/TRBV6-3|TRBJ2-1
CASSYLGASYNEQFF
TGTGCCAGCAGTTACTTGGGGGCATCCTACAATGAGCAGTTCTTC
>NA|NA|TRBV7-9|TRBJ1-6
CASSLGGSRIAPLHF
TGTGCCAGCAGCTTAGGGGGAAGCCGGATTGCGCCCCTCCACTTT
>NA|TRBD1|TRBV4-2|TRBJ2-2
CASSSKGGSPRGELFF
TGTGCCAGCAGTTCCAAAGGGGGCTCCCCCCGCGGGGAGCTGTTTTTT
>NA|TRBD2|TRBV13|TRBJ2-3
CASSPSGVPTDTQYF
TGTGCCAGCAGCCCAAGCGGGGTCCCCACAGATACGCAGTATTTT
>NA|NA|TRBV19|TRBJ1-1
CASTMGSILPAFF
TGTGCCAGTACTATGGGGAGCATTTTACCAGCTTTCTTT
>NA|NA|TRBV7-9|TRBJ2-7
CASRTGPPDYEQYF
TGTGCCAGCAGAACCGGACCACCAGACTACGAGCAGTACTTC
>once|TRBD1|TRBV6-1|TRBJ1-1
CATTGGGSMNTEAFF
TGTGCCACCACAGGGGGGGGATCCATGAACACTGAAGCTTTCTTT
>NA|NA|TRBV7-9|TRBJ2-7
CASSLISQRTPYEQYF
TGTGCCAGCAGCTTAATCTCTCAGCGAACCCCCTACGAGCAGTACTTC
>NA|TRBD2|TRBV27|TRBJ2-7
CASSRTSGLYEQYF
TGTGCCAGCAGCCGCACTAGCGGACTCTACGAGCAGTACTTC
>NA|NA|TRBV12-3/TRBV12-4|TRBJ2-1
CASSLRRILYNEQFF
TGTGCCAGCAGTTTGCGCCGGATTTTGTACAATGAGCAGTTCTTC
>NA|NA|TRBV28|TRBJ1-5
CASSPWDLTDNQPQHF
TGTGCCAGCAGTCCCTGGGACCTCACAGACAATCAGCCCCAGCATTTT
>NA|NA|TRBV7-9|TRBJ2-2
CASSARTVNTGELFF
TGTGCCAGCAGCGCCCGGACGGTGAACACCGGGGAGCTGTTTTTT
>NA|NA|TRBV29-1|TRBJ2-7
CSVLIQGSYEQYF
TGCAGCGTTCTCATACAGGGATCGTACGAGCAGTACTTC
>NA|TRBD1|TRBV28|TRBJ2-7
CASSLGRGPGEQYF
TGTGCCAGCAGTTTAGGCAGGGGGCCCGGCGAGCAGTACTTC